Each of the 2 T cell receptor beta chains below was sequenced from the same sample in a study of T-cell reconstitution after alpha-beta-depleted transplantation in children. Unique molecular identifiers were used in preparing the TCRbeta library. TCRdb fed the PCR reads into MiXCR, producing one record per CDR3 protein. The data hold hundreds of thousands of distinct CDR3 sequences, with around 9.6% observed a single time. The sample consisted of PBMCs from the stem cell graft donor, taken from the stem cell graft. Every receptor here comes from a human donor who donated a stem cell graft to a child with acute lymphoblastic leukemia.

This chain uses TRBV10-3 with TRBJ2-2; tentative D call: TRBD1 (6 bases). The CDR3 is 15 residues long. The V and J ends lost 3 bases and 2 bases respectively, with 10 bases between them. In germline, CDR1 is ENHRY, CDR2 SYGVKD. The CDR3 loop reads CAISDGRGNTGELFF. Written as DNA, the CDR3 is TGTGCCATCAGTGATGGCAGGGGAAACACCGGGGAGCTGTTTTTT.

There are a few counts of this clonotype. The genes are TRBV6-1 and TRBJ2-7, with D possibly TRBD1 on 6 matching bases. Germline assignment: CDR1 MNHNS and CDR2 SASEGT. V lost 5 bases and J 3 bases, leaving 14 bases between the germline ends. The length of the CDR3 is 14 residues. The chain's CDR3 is CASSPRDKHYEQYF. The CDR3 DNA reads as TGTGCCAGCAGTCCCCGGGACAAACACTACGAGCAGTACTTC.